This paragraph reports one T cell receptor (beta chain). V dropped 3 bases and J dropped 1 base, with 3 bases sitting between them. This CDR3 is built from 12 residues. Germline CDR1 and CDR2: SQVTM and ANQGSEA. Original analysis: Amplification with reference gene primers provided the estimates of nucleated cell counts. Using immunoSEQ multiplex PCR, the repertoire was profiled, and TCRdb retains in-frame clones only, with some absent. V, J and clone size are those of that table, while D and trimming were read from the DNA. This sample yields some 260,000 clones, of which approximately 82% are seen a single time; less than 4% belongs to the top ten. These data are taken from a study of blood T cell repertoires in COVID-19.

The clonotype originates from a woman aged 18-29 years with acute or convalescent COVID-19. V and J are TRBV29-1 and TRBJ2-2; unclear D gene. The sequencing sample was made of peripheral blood. CDR3 sequence reads: CSVDQNTGELFF. CDR3 nucleotides: TGCAGCGTTGATCAGAACACCGGGGAGCTGTTTTTT.